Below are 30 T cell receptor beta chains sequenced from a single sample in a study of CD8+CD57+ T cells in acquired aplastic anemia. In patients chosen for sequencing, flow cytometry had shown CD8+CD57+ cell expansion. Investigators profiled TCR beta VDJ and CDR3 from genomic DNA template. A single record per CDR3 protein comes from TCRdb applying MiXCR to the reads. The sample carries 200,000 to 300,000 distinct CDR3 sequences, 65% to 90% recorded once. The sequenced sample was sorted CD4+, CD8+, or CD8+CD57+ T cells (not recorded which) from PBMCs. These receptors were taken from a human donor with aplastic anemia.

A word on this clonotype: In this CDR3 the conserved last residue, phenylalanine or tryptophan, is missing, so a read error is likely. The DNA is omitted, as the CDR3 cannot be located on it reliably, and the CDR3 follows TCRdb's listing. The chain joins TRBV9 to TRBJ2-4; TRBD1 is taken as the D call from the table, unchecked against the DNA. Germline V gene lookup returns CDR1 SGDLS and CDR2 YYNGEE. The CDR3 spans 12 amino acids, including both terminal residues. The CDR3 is CASSVTGGRGAT.

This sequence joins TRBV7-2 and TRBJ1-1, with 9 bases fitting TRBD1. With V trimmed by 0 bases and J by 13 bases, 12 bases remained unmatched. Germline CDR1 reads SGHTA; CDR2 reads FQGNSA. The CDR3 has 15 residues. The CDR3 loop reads CASSLARTGDTEYFF. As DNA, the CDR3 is TGTGCCAGCAGCTTAGCACGGACAGGGGACACTGAATATTTCTTT.

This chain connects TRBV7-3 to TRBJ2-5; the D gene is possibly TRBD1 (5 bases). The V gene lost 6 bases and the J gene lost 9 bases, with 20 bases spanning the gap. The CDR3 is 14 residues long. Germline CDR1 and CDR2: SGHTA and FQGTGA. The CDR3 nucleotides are TGTGCCAGCAGAAGGGGCTCCAGCCAAGTTGCCCAGTACTTC. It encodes CASRRGSSQVAQYF.

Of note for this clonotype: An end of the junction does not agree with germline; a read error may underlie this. Here the CDR3 reads CASSIERDGLDYGYIF. In nucleotides, the CDR3 is TGTGCCAGTAGTATAGAGAGGGACGGGCTCGATTATGGCTACATCTTC. The chain combines TRBV19 with TRBJ1-2; a weak D match, TRBD1 (5 bases). There are 16 residues in the CDR3. Per germline, CDR1 LNHDA and CDR2 SQIVND (reference sequence).

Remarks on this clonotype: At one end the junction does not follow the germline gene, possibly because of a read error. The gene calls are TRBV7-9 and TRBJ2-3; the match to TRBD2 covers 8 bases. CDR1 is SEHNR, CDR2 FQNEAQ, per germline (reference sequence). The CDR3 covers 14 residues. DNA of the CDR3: TGTGCCAGCAGCTTGGCGGGAGGTTCCAATACGAAGTATTTT. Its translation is CASSLAGGSNTKYF.

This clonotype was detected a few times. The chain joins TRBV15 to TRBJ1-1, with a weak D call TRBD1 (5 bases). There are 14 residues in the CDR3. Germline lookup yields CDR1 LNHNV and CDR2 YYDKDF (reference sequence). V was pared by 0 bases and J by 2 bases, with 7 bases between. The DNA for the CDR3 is TGTGCCACCAGCAGAGATCAGGGAAACACTGAAGCTTTCTTT. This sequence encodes CATSRDQGNTEAFF. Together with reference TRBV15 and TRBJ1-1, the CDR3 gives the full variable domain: DAMVIQNPRYQVTQFGKPVTLSCSQTLNHNVMYWYQQKSSQAPKLLFHYYDKDFNNEADTPDNFQSRRPNTSFCFLDIRSPGLGDTAMYLCATSRDQGNTEAFFGQGTRLTVV.

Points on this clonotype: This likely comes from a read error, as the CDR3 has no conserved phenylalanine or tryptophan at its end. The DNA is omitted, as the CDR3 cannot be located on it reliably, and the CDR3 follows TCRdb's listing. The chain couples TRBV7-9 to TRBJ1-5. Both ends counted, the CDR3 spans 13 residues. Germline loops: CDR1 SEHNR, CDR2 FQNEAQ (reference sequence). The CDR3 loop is CASSRAGAADLQC.

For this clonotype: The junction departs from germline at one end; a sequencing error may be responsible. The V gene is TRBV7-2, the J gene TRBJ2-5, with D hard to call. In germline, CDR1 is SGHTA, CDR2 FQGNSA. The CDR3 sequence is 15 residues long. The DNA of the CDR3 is TGCGCCAGCAGCTTACTCTCCTCCACTGAGCAGTTCTTCTACTTC. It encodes CASSLLSSTEQFFYF.

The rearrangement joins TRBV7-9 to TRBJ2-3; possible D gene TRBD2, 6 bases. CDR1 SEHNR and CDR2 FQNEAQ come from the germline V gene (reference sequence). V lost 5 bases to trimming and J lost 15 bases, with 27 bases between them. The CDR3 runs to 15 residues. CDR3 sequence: CASSVLGGVAQAPYF. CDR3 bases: TGTGCCAGCAGCGTCCTCGGGGGTGTGGCCCAGGCACCCTATTTT. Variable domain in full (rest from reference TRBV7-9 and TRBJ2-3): DTGVSQNPRHKITKRGQNVTFRCDPISEHNRLYWYRQTLGQGPEFLTYFQNEAQLEKSRLLSDRFSAERPKGSFSTLEIQRTEQGDSAMYLCASSVLGGVAQAPYFGPGTRLTVL.

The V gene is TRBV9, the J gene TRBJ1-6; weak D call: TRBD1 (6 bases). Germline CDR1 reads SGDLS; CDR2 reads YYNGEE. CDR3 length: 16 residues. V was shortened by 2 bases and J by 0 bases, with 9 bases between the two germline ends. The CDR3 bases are TGTGCCAGCAGCGTCGGGGGCGCCTCCTATAATTCACCCCTCCACTTT. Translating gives CASSVGGASYNSPLHF.

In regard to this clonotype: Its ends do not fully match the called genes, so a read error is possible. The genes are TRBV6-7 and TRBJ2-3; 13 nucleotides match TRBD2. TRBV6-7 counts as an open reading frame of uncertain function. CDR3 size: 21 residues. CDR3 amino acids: CASSALLPGLAGLSSTDTQSF. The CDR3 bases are TGTGCCAGCAGCGCTCTTCTCCCGGGACTAGCGGGGTTATCTAGCACAGATACGCAGTCTTTT.

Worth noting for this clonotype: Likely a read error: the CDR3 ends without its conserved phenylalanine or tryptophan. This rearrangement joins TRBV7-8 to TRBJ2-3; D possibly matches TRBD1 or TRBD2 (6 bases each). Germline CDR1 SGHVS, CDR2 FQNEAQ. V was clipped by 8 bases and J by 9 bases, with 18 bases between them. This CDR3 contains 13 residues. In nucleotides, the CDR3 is TGTGCCAGCGGGGACGGGGGCACAGGGACGCAGTATTCC. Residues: CASGDGGTGTQYS.

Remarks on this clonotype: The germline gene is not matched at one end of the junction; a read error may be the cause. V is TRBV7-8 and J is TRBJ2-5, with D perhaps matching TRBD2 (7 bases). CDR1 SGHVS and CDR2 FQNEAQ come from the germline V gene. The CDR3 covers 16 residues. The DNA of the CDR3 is TGTGCCAGTAGCTCAGGGGAAGGGAGGGATACGCAGACCCAGTACTTC. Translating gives CASSSGEGRDTQTQYF.

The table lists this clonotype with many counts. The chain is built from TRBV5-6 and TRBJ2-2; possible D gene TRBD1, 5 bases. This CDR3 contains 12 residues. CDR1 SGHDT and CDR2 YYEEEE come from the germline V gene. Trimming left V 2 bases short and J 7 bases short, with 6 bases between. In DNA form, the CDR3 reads TGTGCCAGCAGCTTAGGGGTCGGGGAGCTGTTTTTT. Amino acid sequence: CASSLGVGELFF.

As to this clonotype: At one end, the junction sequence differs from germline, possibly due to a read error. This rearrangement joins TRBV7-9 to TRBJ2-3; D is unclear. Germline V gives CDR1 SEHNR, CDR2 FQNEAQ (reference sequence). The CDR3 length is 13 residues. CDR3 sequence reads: CASREGPADMQYF. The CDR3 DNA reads TGTGCCAGCAGGGAAGGACCCGCAGATATGCAGTATTTT.

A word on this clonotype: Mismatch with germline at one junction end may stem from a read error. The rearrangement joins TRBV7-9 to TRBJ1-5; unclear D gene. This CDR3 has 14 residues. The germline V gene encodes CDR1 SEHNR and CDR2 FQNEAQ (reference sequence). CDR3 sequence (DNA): TGTGCCAGCAGCGTATCGTATAGCAATGGGCCCAAGGACTTT. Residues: CASSVSYSNGPKDF.

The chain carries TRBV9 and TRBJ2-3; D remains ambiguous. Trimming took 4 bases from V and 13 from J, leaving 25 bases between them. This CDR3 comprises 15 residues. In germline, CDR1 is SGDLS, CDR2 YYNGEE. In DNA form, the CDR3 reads TGTGCCAGCAGCCATCGCTATAGCCACACTCATGGAAAGTATTTT. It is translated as CASSHRYSHTHGKYF.

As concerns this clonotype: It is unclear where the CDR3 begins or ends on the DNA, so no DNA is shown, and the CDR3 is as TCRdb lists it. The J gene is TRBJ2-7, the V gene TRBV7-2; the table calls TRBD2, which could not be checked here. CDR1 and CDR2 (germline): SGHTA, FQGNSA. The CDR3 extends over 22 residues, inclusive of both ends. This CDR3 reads CDSSFYICSAREQATSIYEQYV.

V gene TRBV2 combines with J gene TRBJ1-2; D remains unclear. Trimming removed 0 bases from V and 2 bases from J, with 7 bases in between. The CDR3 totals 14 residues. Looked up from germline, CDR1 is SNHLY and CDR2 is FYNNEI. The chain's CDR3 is CASSEAMTNYGYTF. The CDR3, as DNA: TGTGCCAGCAGTGAAGCGATGACAAACTATGGCTACACCTTC.

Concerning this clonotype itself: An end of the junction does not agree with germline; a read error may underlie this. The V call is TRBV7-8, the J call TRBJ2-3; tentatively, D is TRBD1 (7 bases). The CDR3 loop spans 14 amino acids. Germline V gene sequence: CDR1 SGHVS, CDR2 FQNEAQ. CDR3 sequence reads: CASSLDAGGTALSF. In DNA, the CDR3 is TGTGCCAGCAGCTTAGATGCAGGCGGGACAGCCCTTTCTTTT.

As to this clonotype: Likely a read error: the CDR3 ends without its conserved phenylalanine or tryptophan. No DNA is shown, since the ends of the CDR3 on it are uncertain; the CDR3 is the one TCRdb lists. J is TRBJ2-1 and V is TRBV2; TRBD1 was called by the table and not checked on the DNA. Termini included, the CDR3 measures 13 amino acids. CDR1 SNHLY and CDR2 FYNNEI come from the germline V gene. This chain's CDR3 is CASRDRRRTVRRA.

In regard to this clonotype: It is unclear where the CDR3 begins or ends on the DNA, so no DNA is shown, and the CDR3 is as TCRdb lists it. The CDR3 sequence is CASSLEGVYGYTFYTF. V gene TRBV7-9 combines with J gene TRBJ1-2; the table's TRBD1 call for D was not verified on the DNA. The CDR3 region is 16 residues in length, termini included. The germline V gene has CDR1 SEHNR and CDR2 FQNEAQ (reference sequence).

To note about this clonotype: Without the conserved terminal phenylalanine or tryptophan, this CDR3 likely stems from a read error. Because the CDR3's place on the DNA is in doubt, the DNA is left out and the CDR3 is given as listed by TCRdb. The CDR3 here is CASSEGGEVPPFV. This sequence joins TRBV9 and TRBJ2-3; no check of the table's D call, TRBD2, against the DNA was made. Both ends counted, the CDR3 spans 13 residues. CDR1 is SGDLS, CDR2 YYNGEE, per germline.

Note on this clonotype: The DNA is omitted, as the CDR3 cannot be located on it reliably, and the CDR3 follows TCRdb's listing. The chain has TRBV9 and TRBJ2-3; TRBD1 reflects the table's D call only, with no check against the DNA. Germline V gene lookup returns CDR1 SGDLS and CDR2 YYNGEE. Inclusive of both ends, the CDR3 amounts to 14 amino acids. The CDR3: CASSVVVGTGAWHF.

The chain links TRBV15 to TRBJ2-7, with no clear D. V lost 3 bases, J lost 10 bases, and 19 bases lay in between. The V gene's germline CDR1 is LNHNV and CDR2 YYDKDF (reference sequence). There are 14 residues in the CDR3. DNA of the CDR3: TGTGCCACCAGCAGGGATAGTCGGCAAGAGACCCAGTACGTC. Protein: CATSRDSRQETQYV.

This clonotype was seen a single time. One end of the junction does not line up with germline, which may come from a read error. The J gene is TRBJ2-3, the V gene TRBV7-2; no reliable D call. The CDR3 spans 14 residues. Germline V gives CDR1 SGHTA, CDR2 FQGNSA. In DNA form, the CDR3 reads TGTGCCAGCAGCTCAGTAGCAGGTACCGATACGCAGGATTTT. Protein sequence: CASSSVAGTDTQDF.

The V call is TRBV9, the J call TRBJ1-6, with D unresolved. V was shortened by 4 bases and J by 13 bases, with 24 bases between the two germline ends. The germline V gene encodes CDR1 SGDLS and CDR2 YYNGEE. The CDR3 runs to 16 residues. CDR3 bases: TGTGCCAGCAGCTTGGGGTCGGATACGCAGAATTTTCCCCTCCACTTT. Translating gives CASSLGSDTQNFPLHF.

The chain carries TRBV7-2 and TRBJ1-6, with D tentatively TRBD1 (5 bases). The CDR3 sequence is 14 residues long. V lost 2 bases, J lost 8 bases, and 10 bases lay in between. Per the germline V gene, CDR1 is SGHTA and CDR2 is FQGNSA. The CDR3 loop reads CASSLKSRDSPLHF. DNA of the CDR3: TGTGCCAGCAGCTTAAAATCCAGGGATTCACCCCTCCACTTT.

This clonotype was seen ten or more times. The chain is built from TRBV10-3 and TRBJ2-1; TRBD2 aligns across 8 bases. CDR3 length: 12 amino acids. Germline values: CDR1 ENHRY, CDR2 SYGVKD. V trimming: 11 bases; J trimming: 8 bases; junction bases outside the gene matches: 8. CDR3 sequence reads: CAVKRESDEQFF. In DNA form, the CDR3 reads TGTGCCGTAAAGCGGGAGTCCGATGAGCAGTTCTTC.

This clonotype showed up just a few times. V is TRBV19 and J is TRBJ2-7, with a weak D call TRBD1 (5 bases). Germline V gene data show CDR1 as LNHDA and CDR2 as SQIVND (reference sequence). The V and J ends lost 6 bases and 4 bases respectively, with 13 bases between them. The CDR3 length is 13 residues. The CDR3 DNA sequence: TGTGCCAGTAGCACACAGACAGTTTACGAGCAGTACTTC. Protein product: CASSTQTVYEQYF.